This T cell receptor (beta chain) was profiled in a study of blood T cell repertoires in COVID-19. Study-level information: Researchers got acute and convalescent COVID-19 samples from the United States, Italy and Spain. T cells, B-cell-depleted T cells, or PBMCs supplied cDNA or gDNA.

Under the authors' procedure: Counts of nucleated cells, estimated from reference gene primer amplification, were obtained. Sequenced by immunoSEQ multiplex PCR; TCRdb stores in-frame clones only, minus some. The DNA was the basis for D and trimming; V, J and clone size are from that table. The sample lists 95,000 to 120,000 clones; 88% were seen once. The CDR3 sequence is 13 residues long. Germline V CDR1 and CDR2: SGHVS, FNYEAQ. V gave up 1 base and J gave up 7 bases, with 7 bases separating them. The sequence was collected from a human donor in a cohort sampled during active COVID-19. Sequencing was carried out using peripheral blood. The rearrangement links TRBV7-6 to TRBJ2-2; maybe TRBD1 (6 bases). CDR3 sequence reads: CASSLVGGGELFF. The CDR3 nucleotides read TGTGCCAGCAGCTTAGTAGGGGGCGGGGAGCTGTTTTTT.